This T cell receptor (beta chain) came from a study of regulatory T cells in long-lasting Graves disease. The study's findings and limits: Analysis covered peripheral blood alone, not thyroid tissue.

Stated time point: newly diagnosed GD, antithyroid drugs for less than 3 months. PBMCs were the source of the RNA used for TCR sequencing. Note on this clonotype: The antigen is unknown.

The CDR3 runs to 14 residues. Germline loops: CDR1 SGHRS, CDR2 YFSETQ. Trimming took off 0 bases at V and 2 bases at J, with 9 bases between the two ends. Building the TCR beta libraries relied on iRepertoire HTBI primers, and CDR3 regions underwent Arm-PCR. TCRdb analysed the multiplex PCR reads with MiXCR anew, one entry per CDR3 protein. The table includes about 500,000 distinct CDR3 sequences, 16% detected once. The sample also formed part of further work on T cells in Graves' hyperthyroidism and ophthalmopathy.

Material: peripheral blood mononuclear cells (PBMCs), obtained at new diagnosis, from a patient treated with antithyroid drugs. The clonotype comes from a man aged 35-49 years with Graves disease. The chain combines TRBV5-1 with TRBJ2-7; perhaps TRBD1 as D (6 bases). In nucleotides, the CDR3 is TGCGCCAGCAGCTTGGCTGGACAGACCTACGAGCAGTACTTC. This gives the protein CASSLAGQTYEQYF. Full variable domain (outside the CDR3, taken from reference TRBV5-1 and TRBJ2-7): KAGVTQTPRYLIKTRGQQVTLSCSPISGHRSVSWYQQTPGQGLQFLFEYFSETQRNKGNFPGRFSGRQFSNSRSEMNVSTLELGDSALYLCASSLAGQTYEQYFGPGTRLTVT.